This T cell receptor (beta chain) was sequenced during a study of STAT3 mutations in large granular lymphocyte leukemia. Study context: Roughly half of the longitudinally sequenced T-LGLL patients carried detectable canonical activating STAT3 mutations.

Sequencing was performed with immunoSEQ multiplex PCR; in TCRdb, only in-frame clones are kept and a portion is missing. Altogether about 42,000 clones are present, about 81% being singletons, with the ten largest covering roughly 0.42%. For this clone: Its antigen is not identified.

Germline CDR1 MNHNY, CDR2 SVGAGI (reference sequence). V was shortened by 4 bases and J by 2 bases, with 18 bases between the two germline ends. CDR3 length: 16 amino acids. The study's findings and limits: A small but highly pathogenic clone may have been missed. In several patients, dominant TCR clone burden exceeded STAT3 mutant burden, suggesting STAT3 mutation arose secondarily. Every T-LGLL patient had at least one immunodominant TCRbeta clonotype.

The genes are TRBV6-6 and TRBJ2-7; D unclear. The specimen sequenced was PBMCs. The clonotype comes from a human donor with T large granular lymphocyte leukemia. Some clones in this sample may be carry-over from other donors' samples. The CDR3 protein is CASSSPPHRYAYEQYF. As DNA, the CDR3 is TGTGCCAGCAGTTCACCCCCCCACAGATACGCCTACGAGCAGTACTTC.